This record covers a single T cell receptor (beta chain). The method was immunoSEQ multiplex PCR; TCRdb's version includes in-frame clones alone and lacks a portion of them. The table includes some 80,000 clones, around 87% detected once. These data originate in a study of OX40 agonist ivuxolimab in advanced cancers. Trimming removed 5 bases from V and 12 bases from J; junction bases left unmatched: 13. Germline V lookup: CDR1 SGHTA, CDR2 FQGNSA. The CDR3 extends over 13 amino acids. The source was CD4+ or CD8+ T cells sorted from blood, collected in a trial of the OX40 agonist ivuxolimab. The rearrangement uses TRBV7-2 and TRBJ2-7; 7 bases agree with TRBD2. The receptor's source is an adult with an advanced solid tumor such as melanoma, head and neck, liver or kidney cancer. This CDR3 reads CASSPRLASVRYF. The CDR3 coding sequence is TGTGCCAGCAGCCCTAGACTAGCATCCGTTCGGTACTTC.